The T cell receptor beta chain described here comes from a study of cytomegalovirus exposure and HLA in healthy donors. General study points: The investigators catalogued 150 to 200 TCR beta chains as cytomegalovirus-associated.

In the PCR, 60 Vbeta and 13 Jbeta primers were used. Sequencing was performed with immunoSEQ multiplex PCR; in TCRdb, only in-frame clones are kept and a portion is missing. Of 110,000 to 150,000 clones in the sample, around 76% were seen once. As for this clone: Its antigen is as yet unknown.

The V end lost 1 base, the J end lost 3 bases, and 15 bases lay between the germline ends. The CDR3 totals 16 residues. Germline V gene data show CDR1 as LGHNA and CDR2 as YSLEER. Sequenced input: PBMCs. The receptor was derived from a male donor in good health and CMV-seronegative. The gene calls are TRBV4-3 and TRBJ1-2, with D possibly matching TRBD1 (6 bases). For the CDR3, the DNA is TGCGCCAGCAGCCAAGTCGGACCGGACAGTGACTATGGCTACACCTTC. This gives the protein CASSQVGPDSDYGYTF.